Listed below are T cell receptor beta chains from one sample, sequenced in a study of CXCR3-negative and CXCR3-positive naive CD8 T cells. TCRdb re-called the 5' RACE reads; every CDR3 protein appears as one record, without DNA. This sample's table reports nearly 90,000 distinct CDR3 sequences. The sequencing sample was made of naive CXCR3+ CD8+ T cells from blood. The receptors stem from a human donor in good health. Some clones in this sample may be carry-over from other donors' samples. CDR3s include the opening cysteine and the closing phenylalanine or tryptophan. Fields, in order: V gene, J gene, CDR3 protein.

>TRBV28|TRBJ1-5
CASSETGGNQPQHF
>TRBV12-5|TRBJ2-7
CASGTESSYEQYF
>TRBV18|TRBJ2-5
CASSPLSGGHQETQYF
>TRBV5-6|TRBJ2-1
CASSLEGLETRYEQFF
>TRBV4-1|TRBJ2-1
CASSHRDGTYNEQFF
>TRBV10-3|TRBJ2-7
CAIRQAENYEQYF
>TRBV7-8|TRBJ2-7
CASSFRVYYEQYF
>TRBV10-1|TRBJ2-4
CASIAGGPFATRAKNIQYF
>TRBV5-1|TRBJ1-1
CASSLVGRMNTEAFF
>TRBV28|TRBJ2-7
CASDRGESYEQYF
>TRBV4-1|TRBJ2-1
CASSPHRNEQFF
>TRBV7-3|TRBJ2-1
CASSLSTKVSSYNEQFF
>TRBV20-1|TRBJ2-5
CSAPWGQQETQYF
>TRBV28|TRBJ2-5
CASSPHRRETNPYQETQYF
>TRBV30|TRBJ2-7
CAWSVPVGDEQYF
>TRBV4-1|TRBJ1-5
CASSQEYRDQPQHF
>TRBV7-8|TRBJ2-2
CASSLARLAGASRSGELFF
>TRBV29-1|TRBJ1-1
CSVGAGRTKAFF
>TRBV19|TRBJ2-1
CASSEYRDNEQFF
>TRBV6-2/TRBV6-3|TRBJ1-5
CASSYSEIPYSNQPQHF
>TRBV28|TRBJ1-2
CASSPPTVEGYTF
>TRBV12-3/TRBV12-4|TRBJ2-5
CASSPGGRHRETQYF
>TRBV14|TRBJ2-3
CASSQETGGVDTQYF
>TRBV28|TRBJ2-3
CASSSPRDSFADTQYF
>TRBV28|TRBJ1-4
CASSLPGTPRVFF
>TRBV9|TRBJ2-6
CASSGLLDLSGANVLTF
>TRBV12-3/TRBV12-4|TRBJ2-1
CASSFSGGLYNEQFF
>TRBV28|TRBJ2-7
CASILSLGNVYEQYF
>TRBV28|TRBJ2-7
CASSPQTGSYEQYF
>TRBV20-1|TRBJ2-7
CSAKAPWGTYEQYF
>TRBV5-1|TRBJ2-7
CASSPVVPRDEQYF
>TRBV6-6|TRBJ2-7
CASSYSGDRYEQYF
>TRBV5-1|TRBJ1-1
CASSLADDTPLWRFTEAFF
>TRBV29-1|TRBJ1-1
CSVREGTEAFF
>TRBV4-3|TRBJ1-1
CASSQDSEYTEAFF
>TRBV5-5|TRBJ2-1
CASSFFPEPRTGVEQFF
>TRBV4-3|TRBJ1-1
CASSLQRALMNTEAFF
>TRBV29-1|TRBJ2-7
CSVEDTEDEQYF
>TRBV4-2|TRBJ1-2
CASSQVNRDRRYGYTF
>TRBV6-2/TRBV6-3|TRBJ2-5
CASSYSVTAVTQETQYF
>TRBV19|TRBJ2-7
CASSIPGQGAYEQYF
>TRBV10-3|TRBJ1-2
CAIRGANYGYTF